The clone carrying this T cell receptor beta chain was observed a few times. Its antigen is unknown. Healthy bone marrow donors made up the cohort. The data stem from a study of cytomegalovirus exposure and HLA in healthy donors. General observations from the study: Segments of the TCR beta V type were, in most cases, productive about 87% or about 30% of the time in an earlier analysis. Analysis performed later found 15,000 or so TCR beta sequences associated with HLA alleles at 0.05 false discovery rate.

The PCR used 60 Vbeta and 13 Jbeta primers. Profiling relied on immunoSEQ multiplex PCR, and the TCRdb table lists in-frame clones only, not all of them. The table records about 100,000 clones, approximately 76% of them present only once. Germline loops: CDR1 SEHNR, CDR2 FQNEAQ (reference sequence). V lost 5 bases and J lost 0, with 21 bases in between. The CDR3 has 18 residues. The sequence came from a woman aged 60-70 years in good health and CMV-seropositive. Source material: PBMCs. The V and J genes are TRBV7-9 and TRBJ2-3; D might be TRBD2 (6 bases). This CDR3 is CASSLLPPLATSTDTQYF. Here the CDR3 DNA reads TGTGCCAGCAGCCTTTTACCGCCCCTAGCGACTAGCACAGATACGCAGTATTTT.